A selection of T cell receptor beta chains follows, all from one sample in a study of response to subunit inactivated influenza vaccine. TCRdb ran MiXCR on the RT-PCR reads and lists one entry per CDR3 protein. Of roughly 700,000 distinct CDR3 sequences in the sample, 15% to 17% were seen once. The sample was PBMCs from blood, taken 11 to 12 days after vaccination. The receptors derive from a man aged 50-60 years who received an inactivated influenza vaccine. Each CDR3 is given with its conserved first and last residue. Fields, in order: clone size, D gene, J gene, V gene, CDR3 DNA, CDR3 protein. A D gene is named only where the DNA matches it firmly. Part of the rows lack a size; the others show once, few, many or a class for expanded clones.

NA | NA | TRBJ2-3 | TRBV5-1 | TGCGCCAGCAGCTGGGGCGGGAAGGGTTCAACAGATACGCAGTATTTT | CASSWGGKGSTDTQYF
few | TRBD2 | TRBJ2-1 | TRBV7-2 | TGTGCCAGCAGCTACGGACTAGCGGGAGGGCCAGGTGAGCAGTTCTTC | CASSYGLAGGPGEQFF
NA | NA | TRBJ2-5 | TRBV18 | TGTGCCAGCTCGCCAAACACAGGGAGAGAGACCCAGTACTTC | CASSPNTGRETQYF
NA | TRBD2 | TRBJ2-3 | TRBV19 | TGTGCCAGTACCCCCACGGGGGGGACAGATACGCAGTATTTT | CASTPTGGTDTQYF
few | TRBD2 | TRBJ2-3 | TRBV7-9 | TGTGCCAGCAGCTTATCTAGCGGAACCACTAGCACAGATACGCAGTATTTT | CASSLSSGTTSTDTQYF
few | NA | TRBJ2-1 | TRBV29-1 | TGCAGCGCCGATGGCGGATCCCTCTACAATGAGCAGTTCTTC | CSADGGSLYNEQFF
many | TRBD1 | TRBJ1-4 | TRBV20-1 | TGCAGTGCCTGGGACAGGGTAGGAGAAAAACTGTTTTTT | CSAWDRVGEKLFF
NA | NA | TRBJ2-5 | TRBV28 | TGTGCCAGCAGTTTATGGGGGCAGGGGAGACAAGAGACCCAGTACTTC | CASSLWGQGRQETQYF
few | TRBD2 | TRBJ2-2 | TRBV20-1 | TGCAGTGCTAGAGGCGGGGGGGCATCCGGGGAGCTGTTTTTT | CSARGGGASGELFF
many | TRBD2 | TRBJ2-7 | TRBV7-2 | TGTGCCAGCAGACCAAGCGGGAGTGTAAACGAGCAGTACTTC | CASRPSGSVNEQYF
few | NA | TRBJ2-7 | TRBV6-5 | TGTGCCAGCAATAGTGGGCTCAAGCAGTACTTC | CASNSGLKQYF
NA | NA | TRBJ2-6 | TRBV7-8 | TGTGCCAGCAGTCCCGGTCGGTCTGGGGCCAACGTCCTGACTTTC | CASSPGRSGANVLTF
few | NA | TRBJ2-7 | TRBV29-1 | TGCAGCGTTGACCCCGACACGGAAAAAGGGCCCACCTACGAGCAGTACTTC | CSVDPDTEKGPTYEQYF
few | NA | TRBJ2-7 | TRBV28 | TGTGCCAGCAGTAGGGGGGGGACGACCTACGAGCAGTACTTC | CASSRGGTTYEQYF
NA | TRBD2 | TRBJ2-7 | TRBV5-1 | TGCGCCAGCAGCTTGGCGGGCGGGGGGCCCCTCATCCACTACGAGCAGTACTTC | CASSLAGGGPLIHYEQYF
few | TRBD2 | TRBJ2-5 | TRBV29-1 | TGCAGCGTCGAAGGAACTAGCGGGACAAAGGGAGAGACCCAGTACTTC | CSVEGTSGTKGETQYF
many | TRBD2 | TRBJ2-5 | TRBV7-8 | TGTGCCAGCAGCTTAGGGAGGCTAGCGGGCGTTATCAACCAAGAGACCCAGTACTTC | CASSLGRLAGVINQETQYF
few | NA | TRBJ2-2 | TRBV11-2 | TGTGCCAGCAGCCCACTCAGAGGAACCCGAGGGACCGGGGAGCTGTTTTTT | CASSPLRGTRGTGELFF
NA | TRBD2 | TRBJ2-5 | TRBV7-3 | TGTGCCAGCAGCTCGGGAATTAGCGGGAGAGAGACCCAGTACTTC | CASSSGISGRETQYF
NA | NA | TRBJ1-2 | TRBV20-1 | TGCAGTGCTTACCGGGACGTCTATGGCTACACCTTC | CSAYRDVYGYTF
NA | NA | TRBJ2-1 | TRBV28 | TGTGCCAGCAACTCCCCGAAGGGGGGAGGGCCATGGGGCAATGAGCAGTTCTTC | CASNSPKGGGPWGNEQFF
few | NA | TRBJ1-1 | TRBV4-3 | TGCGCCAGCAGCCAAGAGGACCAGCGCTCGACAGGAGCGAGGACTGAAGCTTTCTTT | CASSQEDQRSTGARTEAFF
many | NA | TRBJ2-1 | TRBV12-3/TRBV12-4 | TGTGCCAGCAGTTTAGCCCACGTGATCCTAGGTGATGAGCAGTTCTTC | CASSLAHVILGDEQFF
few | NA | TRBJ1-1 | TRBV28 | TGTGCCAGCAGCCCTAGATACCACAGGGAGACGAACACTGAAGCTTTCTTT | CASSPRYHRETNTEAFF
many | TRBD1 | TRBJ1-2 | TRBV28 | TGTGCCAGCAGTTTATTGGGCAGGGGGCAGCTTAGTGACTATGGCTACACCTTC | CASSLLGRGQLSDYGYTF
few | NA | TRBJ2-7 | TRBV30 | TGTGCCTGGAGTGTAGGTGGGTTCGACGAGCAGTACTTC | CAWSVGGFDEQYF
few | NA | TRBJ2-5 | TRBV1 | TGCACCAGCAGCCAGGAGTGGGGGCGCCGGGAGACCCAGTACTTC | CTSSQEWGRRETQYF
few | NA | TRBJ2-3 | TRBV6-2/TRBV6-3 | TGTGCCAGCAGTTACGGATGGGACACAGATACGCAGTATTTT | CASSYGWDTDTQYF
NA | TRBD1 | TRBJ1-5 | TRBV6-5 | TGTGCCAGCAGTTATGGGACAGGCAATCAGCCCCAGCATTTT | CASSYGTGNQPQHF
many | NA | TRBJ2-1 | TRBV5-1 | TGCGCCAGCAGCTTCCCACGGAGGGACAATGAGCAGTTCTTC | CASSFPRRDNEQFF
many | NA | TRBJ2-4 | TRBV15 | TGTGCCACCAGCAGCGCACGACAGGAACTAGCCAAAAACATTCAGTACTTC | CATSSARQELAKNIQYF
few | NA | TRBJ2-7 | TRBV20-1 | TGCAGTGCCGGAGTACTAGCCTACGAGCAGTACTTC | CSAGVLAYEQYF
once | NA | TRBJ2-7 | TRBV6-6 | TGTGCCAGCAGGGGGCTAGCGAACGAGCAGTACTTC | CASRGLANEQYF
few | NA | TRBJ2-2 | TRBV5-1 | TGCGCCAGCAGCGGGCATAACGCGAACACCGGGGAGCTGTTTTTT | CASSGHNANTGELFF
few | NA | TRBJ2-7 | TRBV7-9 | TGTGCCAGCAGCAGACCAAGTCAGACCCCCTCCTACGAGCAGTACTTC | CASSRPSQTPSYEQYF
NA | NA | TRBJ2-1 | TRBV29-1 | TGCAGCGTTGAAGATCGGTACGGGGGAAACAATGAGCAGTTCTTC | CSVEDRYGGNNEQFF
NA | NA | TRBJ1-5 | TRBV20-1 | TGCAGTGCTAGGGAAGGGGGTACCTCCAATCAGCCCCAGCATTTT | CSAREGGTSNQPQHF
NA | NA | TRBJ1-1 | TRBV18 | TGTGCCAGCTCACCACTGCCCTTAGACGCCGAAGCTTTCTTT | CASSPLPLDAEAFF
NA | NA | TRBJ2-3 | TRBV6-2/TRBV6-3 | TGTGCCAGCAGTGCCTGGATAGCGGGCACAGATACGCAGTATTTT | CASSAWIAGTDTQYF
NA | NA | TRBJ1-5 | TRBV7-2 | TGTGCCAGCAGCTTAGGAAGTAGGAGCAATCAGCCCCAGCATTTT | CASSLGSRSNQPQHF
few | NA | TRBJ1-2 | TRBV9 | TGTGCCAGCAGCGTAGCCCCACTCCTTAACTATGGCTACACCTTC | CASSVAPLLNYGYTF
few | NA | TRBJ2-7 | TRBV20-1 | TGCAGTGCTAGAGTACGACCAGCCTCCTACGAGCAGTACTTC | CSARVRPASYEQYF
NA | NA | TRBJ2-7 | TRBV6-1 | TGTGCCAGCAGTGAAGCGGGTCAGGGGTTTTGGAACTTC | CASSEAGQGFWNF
many | TRBD2 | TRBJ2-1 | TRBV15 | TGTGCCACCAGCAGAGATCTGGGAGCGGGACGTACATGGGAGCAGTTCTTC | CATSRDLGAGRTWEQFF
few | NA | TRBJ2-7 | TRBV6-2/TRBV6-3 | TGTGCCAGCGACGGAAGACGAAGGTTCTCCTACGAGCAGTACTTC | CASDGRRRFSYEQYF
few | TRBD2 | TRBJ2-3 | TRBV7-2 | TGTGCCAGCAGCTCTGGACTAGTTCGGGATACGCAGTATTTT | CASSSGLVRDTQYF
few | NA | TRBJ2-7 | TRBV15 | TGTGCCACCAGCAGAGATCGTCTGGTATCGGGGACCGAGCAGTACTTC | CATSRDRLVSGTEQYF
NA | TRBD2 | TRBJ2-1 | TRBV5-1 | TGCGCCAGCAGCTTGCCGGGAGGGCCTACGAGCTCCTACAATGAGCAGTTCTTC | CASSLPGGPTSSYNEQFF
many | TRBD2 | TRBJ2-1 | TRBV12-3/TRBV12-4 | TGTGCCAGCAGTACATTGGGGGGGGGTTCGTTCTTC | CASSTLGGGSFF
few | TRBD1 | TRBJ2-7 | TRBV15 | TGTGCCACCAGCAGAGACGGACAGGGAAGGGAGCAGTACTTC | CATSRDGQGREQYF
NA | TRBD2 | TRBJ2-1 | TRBV20-1 | TGCAGTGCTAGGGTGGGGAGGGCCCCAAACAATGAGCAGTTCTTC | CSARVGRAPNNEQFF
NA | NA | TRBJ2-5 | TRBV15 | TGTGCCAGGTTGGGTTGGTGTAAAGAGACCCAGTACTTC | CARLGWCKETQYF
few | TRBD1 | TRBJ2-7 | TRBV5-5 | TGTGCCAGCAGCGGGACAGGGGGCGACCTCTACGAGCAGTACTTC | CASSGTGGDLYEQYF
NA | NA | TRBJ2-1 | TRBV7-9 | TGTGCCAGCAGCGTACAAAGGCCCTCCTACAATGAGCAGTTCTTC | CASSVQRPSYNEQFF
NA | NA | TRBJ2-2 | TRBV6-5 | TGTGCCAGCAGTTACCGCGGACGGTACACCGGGGAGCTGTTTTTT | CASSYRGRYTGELFF
few | TRBD2 | TRBJ2-5 | TRBV15 | TGTGCCACCAGCAAGGGACTAGACCTGGGTCGGGAGACCCAGTACTTC | CATSKGLDLGRETQYF
few | NA | TRBJ2-5 | TRBV28 | TGTGCCAGCAGTCGGGACCAGCAATGGGAGACCCAGTACTTC | CASSRDQQWETQYF
NA | NA | TRBJ2-5 | TRBV20-1 | TGCAGTGCTTTTGGAGGGCCGGGAGAGACCCAGTACTTC | CSAFGGPGETQYF